A single sample gave rise to the 19 T cell receptor beta chains below, sequenced in a study of T cell responses to AZD1222 COVID-19 vaccine. TCRdb's copy holds only in-frame clones and misses some; the assay was immunoSEQ multiplex PCR. The data show fewer than 45,000 clones, with roughly 91% seen just once and about 7% held by the top ten. The sample here was peripheral blood, taken on day 0 of AZD1222 vaccination. The receptors were gathered from an adult in good health.

The gene calls are TRBV5-1 and TRBJ1-1; 7 bases align to TRBD1. There are 14 residues in the CDR3. The trim removed 7 bases at V and 0 bases at J, leaving 6 bases unmatched. Germline V CDR1 and CDR2: SGHRS, YFSETQ. The CDR3 protein is CASAHRGLNTEAFF. CDR3 in DNA: TGCGCCAGCGCACACAGGGGTCTGAACACTGAAGCTTTCTTT.

The V call is TRBV19, the J call TRBJ2-2; TRBD1 matches 8 bases. Germline CDR1 is LNHDA and CDR2 is SQIVND (reference sequence). V gave up 5 bases and J gave up 4 bases; unmatched junction bases: 6. The CDR3 contains 15 residues. The CDR3 nucleotides are TGTGCCAGTAGTCCGGGACAGGACTTCACCGGGGAGCTGTTTTTT. It is translated as CASSPGQDFTGELFF.

J is TRBJ2-1 and V is TRBV6-2 or TRBV6-3; D unresolved. The CDR3 length is 13 residues. Germline CDR1 reads MNHEY; CDR2 reads SVGEGT. The germline V and J ends were trimmed by 2 bases and 12 bases, with 14 bases remaining between them. The CDR3 DNA reads TGTGCCAGCAGTTACGGTCCGGATCTGCCGCAGTTCTTC. Amino acids: CASSYGPDLPQFF.

The gene calls are TRBV4-2 and TRBJ2-7; possibly TRBD1 or TRBD2 for D (5 bases each). Trimming took 3 bases from V and 6 from J, leaving 18 bases between them. Germline V gene lookup returns CDR1 LGHNA and CDR2 YNFKEQ. This CDR3 is built from 15 residues. Here the CDR3 reads CASSQDPGRAPEQYF. The CDR3 DNA reads TGTGCCAGCAGCCAGGACCCGGGACGAGCGCCCGAGCAGTACTTC.

J is TRBJ1-2 and V is TRBV21-1; no check of the table's D call, TRBD1, against the DNA was made. TRBV21-1 is annotated as a pseudogene. The CDR3 totals 15 residues. The CDR3 reads CASSKRTGVGYGYTF. The CDR3 region has the DNA TGTGCCAGCAGCAAAAGGACAGGGGTTGGCTATGGCTACACCTTC.

J is TRBJ2-5 and V is TRBV7-2; D assignment may be TRBD1 or TRBD2 (5 bases each). The CDR3 is made up of 16 amino acids. Trimming removed 5 bases from V and 1 base from J, with 17 bases in between. The germline gives CDR1 SGHTA, CDR2 FQGNSA. CDR3 sequence (DNA): TGTGCCAGCAGCCCGGTCAGGGTGAGGGGCCAAGAGACCCAGTACTTC. Translated, it gives CASSPVRVRGQETQYF.

This clone was found once. The chain recombines TRBV5-3 with TRBJ1-5; D is possibly TRBD1 (6 bases). TRBV5-3 is labeled an ORF, and its function is uncertain. This CDR3 comprises 15 residues. V lost 3 bases to trimming and J lost 4 bases, with 14 bases between them. CDR3 DNA sequence: TGTGCCAGAAGCTCCGATGGGGGGCGAAATCAGCCCCAGCATTTT. Translated: CARSSDGGRNQPQHF.

The rearrangement links TRBV6-5 to TRBJ1-4; weak D call: TRBD1 (5 bases). In germline, CDR1 is MNHEY, CDR2 SVGAGI. V lost 8 bases, J lost 1 base, and 11 bases lay in between. CDR3 length equals 14 residues. For the CDR3, the DNA is TGTGCCAGCGGGGAGACAGTAACTAATGAAAAACTGTTTTTT. This sequence encodes CASGETVTNEKLFF.

The chain carries TRBV5-1 and TRBJ2-1, with a possible D match to TRBD2 (5 bases). The CDR3 is 14 residues long. The germline V gene has CDR1 SGHRS and CDR2 YFSETQ. V was shortened by 0 bases and J by 6 bases, with 10 bases between the two germline ends. The CDR3 loop reads CASSLASPSNEQFF. In nucleotides, the CDR3 is TGCGCCAGCAGCTTGGCTAGCCCCAGCAATGAGCAGTTCTTC. Full variable domain (outside the CDR3, taken from reference TRBV5-1 and TRBJ2-1): KAGVTQTPRYLIKTRGQQVTLSCSPISGHRSVSWYQQTPGQGLQFLFEYFSETQRNKGNFPGRFSGRQFSNSRSEMNVSTLELGDSALYLCASSLASPSNEQFFGPGTRLTVL.

V usage is TRBV19 and J usage is TRBJ1-5; D gene unclear. Trimming left V 1 base short and J 5 bases short, with 9 bases between. The length of the CDR3 is 14 residues. The germline gives CDR1 LNHDA, CDR2 SQIVND (reference sequence). The CDR3 DNA reads TGTGCCAGTAGTATAGCTACATCACATCAGCCCCAGCATTTT. Its protein product is CASSIATSHQPQHF. Full variable domain (outside the CDR3, taken from reference TRBV19 and TRBJ1-5): DGGITQSPKYLFRKEGQNVTLSCEQNLNHDAMYWYRQDPGQGLRLIYYSQIVNDFQKGDIAEGYSVSREKKESFPLTVTSAQKNPTAFYLCASSIATSHQPQHFGDGTRLSIL.

This chain joins TRBV4-2 and TRBJ1-6; the D gene is possibly TRBD1 (6 bases). This CDR3 is 15 amino acids long. Germline V gives CDR1 LGHNA, CDR2 YNFKEQ. Trimming left V 0 bases short and J 7 bases short, with 10 bases between. Here the CDR3 reads CASSQERGANSPLHF. The CDR3 coding sequence is TGTGCCAGCAGCCAAGAAAGGGGGGCCAATTCACCCCTCCACTTT.

The chain carries TRBV28 and TRBJ2-2; weak D call: TRBD2 (5 bases). Between the trimmed V and J ends, which lost 5 bases and 5 bases, there was a span of 18 bases. The CDR3 has 16 residues. From germline, CDR1 is MDHEN and CDR2 SYDVKM. CDR3 residues: CASSPLFGSGTGELFF. Here the CDR3 DNA reads TGTGCCAGCAGTCCGCTTTTCGGGTCGGGGACCGGGGAGCTGTTTTTT.

The chain has TRBV28 and TRBJ2-5, with a tentative D call TRBD2 (5 bases). CDR3 size: 13 residues. CDR1 and CDR2 from the germline V gene are MDHEN and SYDVKM. Trimming took off 10 bases at V and 0 bases at J, with 12 bases between the two ends. The CDR3 DNA is TGTGCCACCGAGGGTTCGTACCAAGAGACCCAGTACTTC. This sequence encodes CATEGSYQETQYF. The full variable domain, completed using reference TRBV28 and TRBJ2-5, is DVKVTQSSRYLVKRTGEKVFLECVQDMDHENMFWYRQDPGLGLRLIYFSYDVKMKEKGDIPEGYSVSREKKERFSLILESASTNQTSMYLCATEGSYQETQYFGPGTRLLVL.

The chain couples TRBV7-9 to TRBJ2-5; 12 nucleotides line up with TRBD2. The CDR3 consists of 16 residues. With 5 bases clipped from V and 0 bases from J, the junction kept 4 bases outside the gene matches. From germline, CDR1 is SEHNR and CDR2 FQNEAQ (reference sequence). The CDR3 region is CASSTSGGSYQETQYF. The CDR3 DNA is TGTGCCAGCAGCACTAGCGGGGGGTCGTACCAAGAGACCCAGTACTTC.

This sequence joins TRBV5-1 and TRBJ2-1; D is possibly TRBD2 (6 bases). CDR1 is SGHRS, CDR2 YFSETQ, per germline. Trimming left V 0 bases short and J 0 bases short, with 13 bases between. The CDR3 contains 17 residues. For the CDR3, the DNA is TGCGCCAGCAGCTTGGAAGGGACTCTCAGCTCCTACAATGAGCAGTTCTTC. Protein product: CASSLEGTLSSYNEQFF.

This rearrangement joins TRBV4-3 to TRBJ2-7, with D possibly TRBD2 on 5 matching bases. The CDR3 is 13 amino acids. Germline CDR1 is LGHNA and CDR2 is YSLEER. V was cut by 5 bases and J by 4 bases, with 12 bases left in between. In DNA, the CDR3 is TGCGCCAGCAGCAAAGCGGCCGGGTACGAGCAGTACTTC. Encoded protein: CASSKAAGYEQYF.

The chain combines TRBV7-2 with TRBJ2-1, with TRBD2 matching over 11 bases. CDR3 size: 15 residues. Germline V gene data show CDR1 as SGHTA and CDR2 as FQGNSA. V was pared by 4 bases and J by 2 bases, with 1 base of the junction left unmatched. The chain's CDR3 is CASSSGLAAYNEQFF. In DNA form, the CDR3 reads TGTGCCAGCAGCTCGGGACTAGCGGCCTACAATGAGCAGTTCTTC.

This CDR3 is CASSVAGGGAYEQYF. As DNA, the CDR3 is TGTGCCAGCAGCGTAGCCGGCGGGGGGGCCTACGAGCAGTACTTC. This rearrangement joins TRBV9 to TRBJ2-7; 9 bases map to TRBD2. The CDR3 contains 15 residues. Per the germline V gene, CDR1 is SGDLS and CDR2 is YYNGEE. The J segment lost 2 bases and the V segment lost 0 bases, leaving 3 bases of the junction unmatched.

This chain joins TRBV6-5 and TRBJ1-3; D is unclear. Trimming stripped 6 bases from V and 0 bases from J, with 12 bases between. Germline values: CDR1 MNHEY, CDR2 SVGAGI. This CDR3 has 15 amino acids. CDR3: CASSRIASSGNTIYF. CDR3 DNA: TGTGCCAGCAGCCGAATTGCAAGCTCTGGAAACACCATATATTTT.